This T cell receptor (beta chain) was recorded in a study of brain T cells in children with intractable seizures. A remark on this clone: The antigen is not known. The same CDR3 also results from other DNA sequences found in this sample.

With 5 bases removed from V and 5 bases from J, the gap between germline ends came to 12 bases. The CDR3 length is 13 residues. The germline gives CDR1 MNHEY, CDR2 SMNVEV (reference sequence). The assay was immunoSEQ multiplex PCR, and TCRdb's table has in-frame clones only and misses some. Of around 80,000 clones in the sample, around nine tenths were seen once. Sequencing was limited to surgery cases with top T cell transcript signatures in brain tissue. At least one anti-epileptic drug was given before surgery. Study-wide results and limits: Pre- and post-surgery blood differed in depth, so pre-surgery absences may be undersampling.

This specimen consisted of peripheral blood, obtained at surgery. The V and J genes are TRBV27 and TRBJ2-5; perhaps D is TRBD1 or TRBD2 (5 bases each). This sequence originates from a girl between 2 and 10 years old with Rasmussen encephalitis and intractable seizures. DNA for the CDR3: TGTGCCAGCAGTCCTGACAGAGGGGAGACCCAGTACTTC. It specifies CASSPDRGETQYF.